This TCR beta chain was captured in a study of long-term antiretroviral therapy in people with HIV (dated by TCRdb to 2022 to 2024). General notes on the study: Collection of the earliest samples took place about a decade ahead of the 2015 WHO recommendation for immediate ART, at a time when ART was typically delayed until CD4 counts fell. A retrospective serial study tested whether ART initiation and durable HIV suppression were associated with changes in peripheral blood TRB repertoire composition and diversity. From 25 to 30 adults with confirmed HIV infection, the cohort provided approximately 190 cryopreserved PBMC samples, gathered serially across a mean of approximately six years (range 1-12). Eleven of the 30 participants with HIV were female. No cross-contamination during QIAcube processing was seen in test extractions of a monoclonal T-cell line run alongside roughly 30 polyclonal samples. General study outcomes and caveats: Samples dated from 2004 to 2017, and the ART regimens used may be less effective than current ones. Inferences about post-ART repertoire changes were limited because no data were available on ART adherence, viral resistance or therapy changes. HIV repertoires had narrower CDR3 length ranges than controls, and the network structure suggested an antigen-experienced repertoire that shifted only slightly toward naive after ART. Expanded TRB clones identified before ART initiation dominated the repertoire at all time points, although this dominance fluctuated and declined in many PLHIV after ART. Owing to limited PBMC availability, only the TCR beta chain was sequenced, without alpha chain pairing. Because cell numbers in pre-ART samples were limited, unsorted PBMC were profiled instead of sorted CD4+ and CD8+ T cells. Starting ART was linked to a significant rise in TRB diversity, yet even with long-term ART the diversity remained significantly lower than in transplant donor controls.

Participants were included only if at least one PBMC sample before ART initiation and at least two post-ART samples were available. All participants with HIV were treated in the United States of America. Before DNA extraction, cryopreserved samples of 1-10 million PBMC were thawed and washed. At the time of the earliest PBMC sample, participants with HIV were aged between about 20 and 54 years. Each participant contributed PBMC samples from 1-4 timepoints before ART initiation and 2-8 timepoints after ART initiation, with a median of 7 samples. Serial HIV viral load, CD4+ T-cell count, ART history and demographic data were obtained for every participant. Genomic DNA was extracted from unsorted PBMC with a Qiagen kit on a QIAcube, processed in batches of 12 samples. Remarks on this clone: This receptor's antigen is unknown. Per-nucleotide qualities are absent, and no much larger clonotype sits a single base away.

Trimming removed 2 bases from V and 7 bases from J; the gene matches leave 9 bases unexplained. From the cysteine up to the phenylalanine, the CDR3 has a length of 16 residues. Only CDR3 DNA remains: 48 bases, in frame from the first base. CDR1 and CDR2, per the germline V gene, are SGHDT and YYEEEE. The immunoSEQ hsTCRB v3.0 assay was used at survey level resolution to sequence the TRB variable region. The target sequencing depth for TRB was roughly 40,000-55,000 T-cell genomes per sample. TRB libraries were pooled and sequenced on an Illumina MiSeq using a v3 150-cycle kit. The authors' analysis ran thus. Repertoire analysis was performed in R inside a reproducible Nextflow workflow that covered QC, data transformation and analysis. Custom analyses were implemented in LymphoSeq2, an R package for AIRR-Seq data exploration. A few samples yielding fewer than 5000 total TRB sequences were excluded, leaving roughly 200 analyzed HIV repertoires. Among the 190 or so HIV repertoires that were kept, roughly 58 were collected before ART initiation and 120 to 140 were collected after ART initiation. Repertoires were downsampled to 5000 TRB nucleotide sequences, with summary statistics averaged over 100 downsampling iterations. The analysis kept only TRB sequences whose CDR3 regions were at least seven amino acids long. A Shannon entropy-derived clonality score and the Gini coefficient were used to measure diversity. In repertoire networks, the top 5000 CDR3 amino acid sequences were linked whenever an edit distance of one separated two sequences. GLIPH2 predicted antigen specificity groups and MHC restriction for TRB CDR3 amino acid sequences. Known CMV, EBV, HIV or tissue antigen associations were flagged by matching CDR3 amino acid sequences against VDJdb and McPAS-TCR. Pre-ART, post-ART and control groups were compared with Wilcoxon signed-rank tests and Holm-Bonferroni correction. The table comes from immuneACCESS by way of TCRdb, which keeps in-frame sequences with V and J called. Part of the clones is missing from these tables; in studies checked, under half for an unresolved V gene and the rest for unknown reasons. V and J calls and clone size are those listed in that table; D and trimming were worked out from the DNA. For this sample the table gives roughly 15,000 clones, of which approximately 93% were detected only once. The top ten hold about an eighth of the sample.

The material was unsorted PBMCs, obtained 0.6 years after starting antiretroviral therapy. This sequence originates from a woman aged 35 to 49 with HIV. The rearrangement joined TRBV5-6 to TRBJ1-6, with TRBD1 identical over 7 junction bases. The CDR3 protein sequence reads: CASSFPRTGQNSPLHF. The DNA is TGTGCCAGCAGCTTCCCCCGGACAGGTCAAAATTCACCCCTCCACTTT. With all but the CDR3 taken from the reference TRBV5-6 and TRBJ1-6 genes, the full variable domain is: DAGVTQSPTHLIKTRGQQVTLRCSPKSGHDTVSWYQQALGQGPQFIFQYYEEEERQRGNFPDRFSGHQFPNYSSELNVNALLLGDSALYLCASSFPRTGQNSPLHFGNGTRLTVT.